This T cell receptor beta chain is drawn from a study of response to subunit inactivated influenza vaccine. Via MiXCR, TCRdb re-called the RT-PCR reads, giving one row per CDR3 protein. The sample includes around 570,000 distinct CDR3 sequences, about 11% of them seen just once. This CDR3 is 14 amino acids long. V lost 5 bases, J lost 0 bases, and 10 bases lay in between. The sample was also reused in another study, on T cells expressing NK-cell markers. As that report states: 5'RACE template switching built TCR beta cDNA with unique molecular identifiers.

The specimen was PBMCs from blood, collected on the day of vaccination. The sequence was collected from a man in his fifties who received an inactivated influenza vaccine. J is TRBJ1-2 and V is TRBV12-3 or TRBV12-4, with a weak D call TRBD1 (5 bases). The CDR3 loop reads CASSRDGANYGYTF. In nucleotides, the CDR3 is TGTGCCAGCAGTCGGGACGGAGCTAACTATGGCTACACCTTC.